The rows below give T cell receptor beta chains drawn from one sample of a study of T cell responses to AZD1222 COVID-19 vaccine. Sequencing used immunoSEQ multiplex PCR; TCRdb keeps in-frame clones, though not all of them. The data show some 91,000 clones, around 94% seen once. The sequencing here drew on peripheral blood, taken on day 0 of AZD1222 vaccination. These receptors originate from an adult in good health. Both conserved end residues are part of each CDR3. The D gene is left open where the match is weak. For some rows the clone size is stated as once, few or many, or as a class when expanded; others skip it.

TRBV4-1	.	.	TRBJ1-5	CASSQDDVRNQPQHF	TGCGCCAGCAGCCAAGATGATGTCCGAAATCAGCCCCAGCATTTT
TRBV4-2	.	.	TRBJ2-4	CASSQPTLGQNIQYF	TGTGCCAGCAGCCAGCCGACCCTTGGGCAAAACATTCAGTACTTC
TRBV19	once	TRBD2	TRBJ2-5	CASSISGRTRETQYF	TGTGCCAGTAGTATCAGCGGGAGGACGCGCGAGACCCAGTACTTC
TRBV9	.	.	TRBJ2-1	CASSVSGVSYNEQFF	TGTGCCAGCAGCGTTTCGGGGGTCTCCTACAATGAGCAGTTCTTC
TRBV6-5	.	TRBD2	TRBJ2-5	CASSSSGEGETQYF	TGTGCCAGCAGTTCTAGCGGAGAGGGGGAGACCCAGTACTTC
TRBV6-5	once	.	TRBJ1-1	CASRRDPAGTEAFF	TGTGCCAGCAGACGGGACCCCGCGGGCACTGAAGCTTTCTTT
TRBV7-9	.	.	TRBJ1-2	CASSLEWQESYGYTF	TGTGCCAGCAGCTTAGAATGGCAGGAGAGCTATGGCTACACCTTC
TRBV7-2	.	TRBD1	TRBJ2-1	CASSTGTANEQFF	TGTGCCAGCAGCACCGGGACAGCCAATGAGCAGTTCTTC
TRBV7-3	once	TRBD2	TRBJ2-1	CASSSAGQTEQFF	TGTGCCAGCAGCTCAGCGGGGCAGACTGAGCAGTTCTTC
TRBV5-8	.	TRBD1	TRBJ1-6	CASSKRTGGYSPLHF	TGTGCCAGCAGCAAGAGGACAGGGGGTTATTCACCCCTCCACTTT
TRBV12-1	.	.	TRBJ2-5	CASRYRGPVLETQYF	TGTGCCAGCCGATACAGGGGCCCCGTTTTGGAGACCCAGTACTTC
TRBV29-1	once	.	TRBJ1-5	CSAMQATSQHF	TGCAGCGCCATGCAGGCAACGTCCCAGCATTTT
TRBV2	.	TRBD1	TRBJ2-1	CASSEWDSSYNEQFF	TGTGCCAGCAGTGAATGGGACAGCTCCTACAATGAGCAGTTCTTC
TRBV7-2	.	.	TRBJ2-3	CASSLLNPGTTDTQYF	TGTGCCAGCAGCTTACTGAATCCGGGCACCACAGATACGCAGTATTTT
TRBV5-5	.	.	TRBJ2-2	CASGASSGVIAGELFF	TGTGCCAGCGGAGCTTCCTCAGGGGTCATCGCCGGGGAGCTGTTTTTT
TRBV5-1	once	.	TRBJ1-3	CASSLAGESSGNTIYF	TGCGCCAGCAGCTTGGCCGGAGAATCCTCTGGAAACACCATATATTTT
TRBV19	.	.	TRBJ1-5	CASSVGTGISNQPQHF	TGTGCCAGTAGTGTTGGGACGGGTATTAGCAATCAGCCCCAGCATTTT
TRBV18	.	.	TRBJ1-5	CASSPSGRSNQPQHF	TGTGCCAGCTCACCTTCAGGGCGTAGCAATCAGCCCCAGCATTTT
TRBV4-1	.	.	TRBJ2-7	CASSQPGLPIYGEQYF	TGCGCCAGCAGCCAGCCGGGACTCCCAATTTACGGCGAGCAGTACTTC
TRBV18	once	.	TRBJ1-6	CASSPNKADSPLHF	TGTGCCAGCTCACCGAACAAAGCGGATTCACCCCTCCACTTT
TRBV4-1	.	TRBD2	TRBJ2-7	CASSLQKGGLAGLSYEQYF	TGCGCCAGCAGCCTTCAAAAGGGGGGACTAGCGGGACTCTCCTACGAGCAGTACTTC
TRBV19	once	TRBD1	TRBJ1-2	CASSILGQASYGYTF	TGTGCCAGTAGTATTCTGGGACAGGCCTCCTATGGCTACACCTTC
TRBV5-4	.	.	TRBJ1-1	CASSPRDTEAFF	TGTGCCAGCAGCCCTAGGGACACTGAAGCTTTCTTT
TRBV5-1	.	.	TRBJ2-5	CASRGELETQYF	TGCGCCAGCAGAGGAGAATTGGAGACCCAGTACTTC
TRBV27	.	.	TRBJ2-5	CASSLSIGIRETQYF	TGTGCCAGCAGTTTATCGATAGGTATACGGGAGACCCAGTACTTC
TRBV11-2	.	.	TRBJ1-4	CASSYDREKLFF	TGTGCCAGCAGCTACGACCGTGAAAAACTGTTTTTT
TRBV19	.	.	TRBJ1-5	CASRFEPPGQPQHF	TGTGCCAGTAGATTCGAGCCCCCGGGTCAGCCCCAGCATTTT
TRBV5-4	.	TRBD1	TRBJ2-1	CASSGTGRNEQFF	TGTGCCAGCAGCGGGACAGGGAGGAATGAGCAGTTCTTC
TRBV6-5	once	TRBD1	TRBJ1-1	CASRPRGQGLEAFF	TGTGCCAGCAGGCCCCGAGGACAGGGACTTGAAGCTTTCTTT
TRBV5-1	.	.	TRBJ2-7	CASGERPSYEQYF	TGCGCCAGTGGTGAGAGGCCGTCCTACGAGCAGTACTTC
TRBV5-6	.	.	TRBJ2-4	CASRERIAKNIQYF	TGTGCCAGCAGGGAGCGTATAGCCAAAAACATTCAGTACTTC
TRBV7-5	.	.	TRBJ2-1	CARSDRDRVANEQFF	TGTGCCAGAAGCGACCGGGACAGGGTGGCCAATGAGCAGTTCTTC
TRBV19	.	.	TRBJ1-5	CASSMTPGGDTPQHF	TGTGCCAGTAGTATGACCCCCGGTGGCGATACGCCCCAGCATTTT
TRBV7-2	.	.	TRBJ1-5	CASSWRGVGNQPQHF	TGTGCCAGCAGCTGGAGAGGGGTGGGCAATCAGCCCCAGCATTTT
TRBV13	.	TRBD1	TRBJ1-2	CASSSAGTGGNYGYTF	TGTGCCAGCTCCAGCGCGGGGACAGGGGGCAACTATGGCTACACCTTC
TRBV5-1	.	.	TRBJ1-4	CASSPTGRGEKLFF	TGCGCCAGCAGCCCCACAGGGAGGGGTGAAAAACTGTTTTTT
TRBV12-3/TRBV12-4	.	.	TRBJ1-5	CANRTVLSKPQHF	TGTGCCAATAGAACTGTGTTATCGAAGCCCCAGCATTTT
TRBV7-6	.	.	TRBJ2-3	CASTLTGLPDTQYF	TGTGCCAGCACCCTGACAGGTCTCCCAGATACGCAGTATTTT
TRBV7-2	.	.	TRBJ2-1	CASSLGRANNEQFF	TGTGCCAGCAGCTTAGGGCGGGCCAACAATGAGCAGTTCTTC
TRBV2	.	.	TRBJ2-5	CASSLGETQYF	TGTGCCAGCAGCCTAGGGGAGACCCAGTACTTC
TRBV27	.	TRBD1	TRBJ1-4	CASSLSKGQGYEKLFF	TGTGCCAGCAGTTTATCAAAGGGACAGGGGTACGAAAAACTGTTTTTT
TRBV19	.	TRBD1	TRBJ1-5	CAFFIYLTRQGMSRTGQPQHF	TGTGCCTTTTTTATATATTTAACACGACAGGGGATGTCGAGGACGGGTCAGCCCCAGCATTTT
TRBV7-9	.	TRBD2	TRBJ2-1	CASSLGLAFYNEQFF	TGTGCCAGCAGCCTGGGACTAGCTTTTTATAATGAGCAGTTCTTC
TRBV5-6	once	TRBD1	TRBJ1-1	CASSGTANTEAFF	TGTGCCAGCTCCGGGACAGCTAACACTGAAGCTTTCTTT
TRBV6-5	.	TRBD2	TRBJ2-3	CASSYRGLANTQYF	TGTGCCAGCAGTTACAGAGGACTAGCAAATACGCAGTATTTT
TRBV13	few	.	TRBJ2-7	CASSQGRGTYEQYF	TGTGCCAGCAGCCAGGGACGAGGGACCTACGAGCAGTACTTC
TRBV6-5	.	.	TRBJ1-1	CASRTDLGTEAFF	TGTGCCAGCAGGACCGACCTAGGCACTGAAGCTTTCTTT
TRBV6-6	.	.	TRBJ1-1	CASSPRFEAFF	TGTGCCAGCAGTCCCAGGTTTGAAGCTTTCTTT
TRBV7-8	.	.	TRBJ2-2	CASSLVGVLIDTGELFF	TGTGCCAGCAGCTTAGTAGGGGTCCTCATCGACACCGGGGAGCTGTTTTTT
TRBV5-1	.	.	TRBJ1-1	CASSSQESDTEAFF	TGCGCCAGCAGCAGCCAGGAAAGTGACACTGAAGCTTTCTTT
TRBV11-3	.	.	TRBJ2-3	CASSRRLSDTQYF	TGTGCCAGCAGCCGGCGACTATCGGATACGCAGTATTTT
TRBV28	few	TRBD2	TRBJ2-7	CASSLSMGSGRLYEQYF	TGTGCCAGCAGTTTATCCATGGGTAGCGGGAGGCTCTACGAGCAGTACTTC
TRBV9	.	.	TRBJ1-5	CASSLTQGYQPQHF	TGTGCCAGCAGCCTCACACAGGGTTACCAGCCCCAGCATTTT
TRBV18	once	TRBD1	TRBJ2-7	CASSPPPWDSPSYEQYF	TGTGCCAGCTCACCACCCCCATGGGACAGCCCCTCCTACGAGCAGTACTTC
TRBV14	.	.	TRBJ1-6	CASSQDPYSPLHF	TGTGCCAGCAGCCAAGATCCCTATTCACCCCTCCACTTT
TRBV2	.	TRBD1	TRBJ1-2	CASSGGTAQGSNYGYTF	TGTGCCAGCAGTGGTGGGACAGCCCAGGGATCTAACTATGGCTACACCTTC
TRBV28	few	TRBD1	TRBJ1-4	CASSLNRGREKLFF	TGTGCCAGCAGCCTAAACAGGGGACGTGAAAAACTGTTTTTT
TRBV6-1	.	.	TRBJ2-7	CASSEVREDYEQYF	TGTGCCAGCAGTGAAGTTAGGGAAGACTACGAGCAGTACTTC
TRBV7-9	.	.	TRBJ1-1	CASTFQGAAAFF	TGTGCCAGCACATTCCAAGGGGCGGCAGCTTTCTTT